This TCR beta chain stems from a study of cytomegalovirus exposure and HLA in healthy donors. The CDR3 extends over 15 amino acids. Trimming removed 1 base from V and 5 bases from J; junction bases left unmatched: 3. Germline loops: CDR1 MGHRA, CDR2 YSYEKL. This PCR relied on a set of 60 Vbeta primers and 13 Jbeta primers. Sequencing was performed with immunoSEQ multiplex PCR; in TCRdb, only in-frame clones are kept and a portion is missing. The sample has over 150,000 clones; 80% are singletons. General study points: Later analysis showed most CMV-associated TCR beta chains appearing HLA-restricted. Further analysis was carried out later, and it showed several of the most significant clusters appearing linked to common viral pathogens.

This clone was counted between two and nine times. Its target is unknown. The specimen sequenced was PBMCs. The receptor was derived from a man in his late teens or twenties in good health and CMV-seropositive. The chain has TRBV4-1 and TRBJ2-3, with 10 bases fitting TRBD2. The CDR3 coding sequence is TGCGCCAGCAGCCAAGTTGTAGCGGGAGGAGATACGCAGTATTTT. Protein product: CASSQVVAGGDTQYF.